The 10 T cell receptor beta chains presented below share a single source sample, sequenced in a study of T cells in Graves' hyperthyroidism and ophthalmopathy. Template material for amplifying TCR beta CDR3 regions consisted of RNA transcripts. The study used the HTBI primer set for a first-round RT-PCR of the TCR CDR3. From the multiplex PCR reads, TCRdb called clonotypes with MiXCR, one entry per CDR3 protein. The profile shows around 420,000 distinct CDR3 sequences, less than 20% of them singletons. The source material was blood. Receptor source: a woman in her late teens or twenties with Graves' hyperthyroidism.

This clonotype has a single count. One junction end does not reproduce the germline sequence, and a read error may be involved. The chain joins TRBV7-2 to TRBJ1-2; 7 bases are shared with TRBD1. The CDR3 has 15 amino acids. Germline V gene data show CDR1 as SGHTA and CDR2 as FQGNSA. Here the CDR3 reads CAGSPQTGTTRGYTF. In DNA form, the CDR3 reads TGTGCCGGCAGCCCACAGACAGGGACGACTCGGGGCTACACCTTC.

This clonotype showed up many times. The chain carries TRBV28 and TRBJ2-1; D perhaps matches TRBD1 (8 bases). The CDR3 has 15 residues. V was pared by 7 bases and J by 4 bases, with 17 bases between. The germline CDR1 and CDR2 sequences are MDHEN and SYDVKM. CDR3 DNA sequence: TGTGCCAGCACCGCCGACAGGGGAGGGTACAATGAGCAGTTCTTC. It specifies CASTADRGGYNEQFF.

This clonotype was counted ten times or more. The V gene is TRBV24-1, the J gene TRBJ2-3; TRBD2 agrees at 9 bases. This CDR3 contains 16 residues. Germline V gives CDR1 KGHDR, CDR2 SFDVKD. The J segment lost 4 bases and the V segment lost 7 bases, leaving 11 bases of the junction unmatched. The CDR3 region has the DNA TGTGCCACCAGGGGCGGGACTAGCATGGTCCCAGATACGCAGTATTTT. Residues: CATRGGTSMVPDTQYF.

This clonotype was recorded at least ten times. This rearrangement joins TRBV11-2 to TRBJ2-7; weak D call: TRBD1 (5 bases). Germline V CDR1 and CDR2: SGHAT, FQNNGV. The germline V and J ends were trimmed by 7 bases and 3 bases, with 19 bases remaining between them. This CDR3 contains 15 residues. This CDR3 reads CASNYPRQGNYEQYF. The DNA for the CDR3 is TGTGCCAGCAACTACCCCCGGCAGGGAAACTACGAGCAGTACTTC. The variable domain in full, with the rest retrieved from reference TRBV11-2 and TRBJ2-7, is EAGVAQSPRYKIIEKRQSVAFWCNPISGHATLYWYQQILGQGPKLLIQFQNNGVVDDSQLPKDRFSAERLKGVDSTLKIQPAKLEDSAVYLCASNYPRQGNYEQYFGPGTRLTVT.

This chain connects TRBV28 to TRBJ2-7; perhaps TRBD2 as D (7 bases). V dropped 1 base and J dropped 0 bases, with 13 bases sitting between them. The germline CDR1 and CDR2 sequences are MDHEN and SYDVKM. The CDR3 is 16 amino acids. This CDR3 reads CASSLFGGHGSYEQYF. For the CDR3, the DNA is TGTGCCAGCAGTTTATTCGGGGGGCACGGCTCCTACGAGCAGTACTTC.

This clonotype came up many times. The chain links TRBV11-3 to TRBJ2-1; D ambiguous. Germline V gene lookup returns CDR1 SGHNT and CDR2 YENEEA. CDR3 size: 11 residues. Between the trimmed V and J ends, which lost 5 bases and 8 bases, there was a span of 7 bases. This CDR3 is CASSQWDEQFF. CDR3 bases: TGTGCCAGCAGCCAGTGGGATGAGCAGTTCTTC.

This clonotype was detected ten times or more. The chain recombines TRBV2 with TRBJ2-7; possibly TRBD2 for D (6 bases). Germline values: CDR1 SNHLY, CDR2 FYNNEI. The CDR3 runs 11 residues. Trimming took off 8 bases at V and 6 bases at J, with 11 bases between the two ends. CDR3 amino acids: CASRVEGEQYF. CDR3 DNA sequence: TGTGCCAGCCGGGTGGAGGGCGAGCAGTACTTC. Supplemented by reference TRBV2 and TRBJ2-7, the full variable domain reads EPEVTQTPSHQVTQMGQEVILRCVPISNHLYFYWYRQILGQKVEFLVSFYNNEISEKSEIFDDQFSVERPDGSNFTLKIRSTKLEDSAMYFCASRVEGEQYFGPGTRLTVT.

In this sample, this clonotype turned up a few times. V and J are TRBV20-1 and TRBJ1-5; D gene uncertain. V shed 6 bases and J shed 9 bases, with 15 bases lying between them. This CDR3 spans 12 amino acids. CDR1 and CDR2 from the germline V gene are DFQATT and SNEGSKA (reference sequence). CDR3 nucleotides: TGCAGTGCGGAGCCAACCGGAGGGCCCCAGCATTTT. It codes for CSAEPTGGPQHF.

This clonotype has just a few counts. The chain couples TRBV5-5 to TRBJ1-6; no clear D gene. The germline CDR1 and CDR2 sequences are SGHKS and YYEKEE (reference sequence). The CDR3 loop spans 15 amino acids. V was clipped by 0 bases and J by 11 bases, with 15 bases between them. CDR3 sequence (DNA): TGTGCCAGCAGCTTGGCCCCCCACAGAAACGCACCCCTCCACTTT. Translated, it gives CASSLAPHRNAPLHF.

At least ten counts were recorded for this clonotype. The rearrangement uses TRBV28 and TRBJ2-7; 11 bases fit TRBD1. In germline, CDR1 is MDHEN, CDR2 SYDVKM. The J segment lost 2 bases and the V segment lost 6 bases, leaving 9 bases of the junction unmatched. The CDR3 is made up of 16 amino acids. For the CDR3, the DNA is TGTGCCAGCAGCTCTCATCGGACAGGGGGCGCCTACGAGCAGTACTTC. This codes for CASSSHRTGGAYEQYF.